A selection of T cell receptor beta chains follows, all from one sample in a study of identifying expanded T cells in peripheral blood. Here immunoSEQ multiplex PCR was the method, and the copy in TCRdb shows in-frame clones only, minus some. The table records some 120,000 clones, approximately 84% of them present only once. The sample was blood. The receptors were sampled from a person aged 18 to 75 in good health. Both conserved end residues are part of each CDR3. D genes are given only for firm matches. Expanded clones are given a class, and other clones once, few, many or no size at all.

cdr3_nt	cdr3_aa	cdr3_length	v_call	d_call	j_call	clone_size
TGTGCCTGGAGTTCAAGGGTCCCCCCAGATACGCAGTATTTT	CAWSSRVPPDTQYF	14	TRBV30	.	TRBJ2-3	.
TGTGCCAGCAGTGAAGGGGTACCGAGACGCTACGAGCAGTACTTC	CASSEGVPRRYEQYF	15	TRBV6-1	.	TRBJ2-7	.
TGTGCCAGCAGTTCAGGGTCCCCAATCTACGAGCAGTACTTC	CASSSGSPIYEQYF	14	TRBV6-5	.	TRBJ2-7	.
TGTGCCAGCAGCGAGGGGACAGCCGAGCAGTACTTC	CASSEGTAEQYF	12	TRBV9	TRBD1	TRBJ2-7	.
TGTGCCAGCAGTTTATCGATGGGCTACGAGCAGTACTTC	CASSLSMGYEQYF	13	TRBV27	.	TRBJ2-7	.
TGCGCCAGCAGCCAAGACAGGGTTGGGGACAATGAGCAGTTCTTC	CASSQDRVGDNEQFF	15	TRBV4-3	.	TRBJ2-1	.
TGTGCCAGCAGCTTAGGTGGACAGCCTAATGAAAAACTGTTTTTT	CASSLGGQPNEKLFF	15	TRBV7-9	.	TRBJ1-4	.
TGTGCCAGCAGTGACCCGGGTAGAGACAATGAGCAGTTCTTC	CASSDPGRDNEQFF	14	TRBV6-4	.	TRBJ2-1	.
TGTGCCAGCAGCTTGAATTACCTAAATTCACCCCTCCACTTT	CASSLNYLNSPLHF	14	TRBV7-2	.	TRBJ1-6	.
TGTGCCAGCAGCGACGGGGGTACTAGCGGGGGAAATGAGCAGTTCTTC	CASSDGGTSGGNEQFF	16	TRBV7-6	TRBD2	TRBJ2-1	.
TGTGCCTGGAGTAGCTTATCCGCGGGGAACACTGAAGCTTTCTTT	CAWSSLSAGNTEAFF	15	TRBV30	.	TRBJ1-1	once
TGCGCCAGCAGCCAAGATTGGGGGTTAAGAAACTATGGCTACACCTTC	CASSQDWGLRNYGYTF	16	TRBV4-3	.	TRBJ1-2	.
TGTGCCAGCAGCCCGATGAAGGGGAGGAACACTGAAGCTTTCTTT	CASSPMKGRNTEAFF	15	TRBV9	.	TRBJ1-1	.
TGTGCCAGCAGACCCTGGCTCGATGGAACAACTAATGAAAAACTGTTTTTT	CASRPWLDGTTNEKLFF	17	TRBV6-4	.	TRBJ1-4	.
TGTGCCAGCAGTCAAGAGTACTGGGGTAAGACCCAGTACTTC	CASSQEYWGKTQYF	14	TRBV28	.	TRBJ2-5	.
TGTGCCAGCAGCGGGCGCGCAGGAGGTAGGAACATTCAGTACTTC	CASSGRAGGRNIQYF	15	TRBV9	.	TRBJ2-4	.
TGTGCCAGCAGTTACTTGGGACAGGGGTCTGGCTACACCTTC	CASSYLGQGSGYTF	14	TRBV6-5	TRBD1	TRBJ1-2	once
TGCAGCGTTGAAGTGAGCGGGGGTTACGAGCAGTACTTC	CSVEVSGGYEQYF	13	TRBV29-1	TRBD2	TRBJ2-7	.
TGTGCTAGTGGTCCCCCCCGCCCCCGGGGCCGCGGGGCAGGTGGCTACACCTTC	CASGPPRPRGRGAGGYTF	18	TRBV12-5	.	TRBJ1-2	once
TGTGCCAGCAGTTCCAGGGGTTTCTACGAGCAGTACTTC	CASSSRGFYEQYF	13	TRBV6-5	.	TRBJ2-7	.
TGTGCCAGCAGTTCCTTTACAGGGTTAGACACTGAAGCTTTCTTT	CASSSFTGLDTEAFF	15	TRBV6-6	.	TRBJ1-1	.
TGTGCCATCAGTGGGGACAGGGATAGTCCCTATAATTCACCCCTCCACTTT	CAISGDRDSPYNSPLHF	17	TRBV10-3	TRBD1	TRBJ1-6	.
TGTGCCTGGAGTGATTACTCGGCGCCCACAGGCTCCTATAATTCACCCCTCCACTTT	CAWSDYSAPTGSYNSPLHF	19	TRBV30	.	TRBJ1-6	once
TGCGCCAGCAGCTTCAGCGGGGAGCTGTTTTTT	CASSFSGELFF	11	TRBV5-1	.	TRBJ2-2	.
TGTGCCAGCAGCTTAGAGGGGAGCACATGGGGGTTGAAAGAGACCCAGTACTTC	CASSLEGSTWGLKETQYF	18	TRBV7-2	.	TRBJ2-5	.
TGTGCCAGCAGTTCGGAACTCGGGTGGGGCGGGTACAATGAGCAGTTCTTC	CASSSELGWGGYNEQFF	17	TRBV27	.	TRBJ2-1	.
TGTGCCAGCAGTTTCGGGATTCTCGGCAGGCAGCCCCAGCATTTT	CASSFGILGRQPQHF	15	TRBV5-5	.	TRBJ1-5	.
TGTGCCAGCTCGCTTCGGACAGCCATGAACACTGAAGCTTTCTTT	CASSLRTAMNTEAFF	15	TRBV18	.	TRBJ1-1	.
TGTGCCAGCGGGAACACTGAAGCTTTCTTT	CASGNTEAFF	10	TRBV7-9	.	TRBJ1-1	once
TGCGCCAGCAGCTTCCGGACAGGGGGAACAGATACGCAGTATTTT	CASSFRTGGTDTQYF	15	TRBV5-1	TRBD1	TRBJ2-3	.
TGTGCCAGCAGCCGCTTGGGGAACACTGAAGCTTTCTTT	CASSRLGNTEAFF	13	TRBV6-5	.	TRBJ1-1	.
TGTGCCAGCAGCTACAGGACAGGAAACTCCTACGAGCAGTACTTC	CASSYRTGNSYEQYF	15	TRBV7-2	TRBD1	TRBJ2-7	.
TGTGCCAGCAGACCCGACAGGAACCGTATGAACACTGAAGCTTTCTTT	CASRPDRNRMNTEAFF	16	TRBV6-6	.	TRBJ1-1	few
TGTGCCAGCAGCTTAACTGCCGGGAGCGAAGCTTTCTTT	CASSLTAGSEAFF	13	TRBV7-3	.	TRBJ1-1	.
TGTGCCAGCGGAACCCTCATCAGCACAGATACGCAGTATTTT	CASGTLISTDTQYF	14	TRBV27	.	TRBJ2-3	.
TGTGCCACCAGCAGAGAGAGACTCGCTGCAACTAATGAAAAACTGTTTTTT	CATSRERLAATNEKLFF	17	TRBV15	.	TRBJ1-4	.
TGTGCCAGCAGCTCATCCTCATTCAGGGAGCAGTTCTTC	CASSSSSFREQFF	13	TRBV7-2	.	TRBJ2-1	.
TGTGCCAGCAGAGGCGGGGGACCTTACTCTGGGGCCAACGTCCTGACTTTC	CASRGGGPYSGANVLTF	17	TRBV2	TRBD2	TRBJ2-6	.
TGTGCCAGCAGTCGACTTACAGGGCGAGATTTATACGAGCAGTACTTC	CASSRLTGRDLYEQYF	16	TRBV5-6	.	TRBJ2-7	once
TGTGCCAGCAGCGTAGGGGGGGCTAGCACAGATACGCAGTATTTT	CASSVGGASTDTQYF	15	TRBV9	.	TRBJ2-3	few
TGTGCCAGCAGTTTGGGGAGGGGGTATGGCTACACCTTC	CASSLGRGYGYTF	13	TRBV27	.	TRBJ1-2	.
TGTGCCAGCAGCCAAGATTTGGGACTAGCGGGAACGAGCTCCTACAATGAGCAGTTCTTC	CASSQDLGLAGTSSYNEQFF	20	TRBV14	TRBD2	TRBJ2-1	.
TGTGCCAGCAGCTTAGCGATAGGAGGGAGAGAGACCCAGTACTTC	CASSLAIGGRETQYF	15	TRBV7-9	.	TRBJ2-5	.
TGTGCCAGCTCGGTGCCAGGGGTTGGCTACACCTTC	CASSVPGVGYTF	12	TRBV18	.	TRBJ1-2	.
TGTGCCAGCCGAGGGATTGAGCAGTACTTC	CASRGIEQYF	10	TRBV6-1	.	TRBJ2-7	.
TGTGCCAGCAGCGCCACACAGGGCAACACTGAAGCTTTCTTT	CASSATQGNTEAFF	14	TRBV9	.	TRBJ1-1	.
TGTGCCAGCAGCCAACCATTGGGAGAGACCCAGTACTTC	CASSQPLGETQYF	13	TRBV5-5	.	TRBJ2-5	.
TGTGCCAGCCGCTATATCAGGGGTCATGAGCAGTTCTTC	CASRYIRGHEQFF	13	TRBV27	.	TRBJ2-1	.
TGTGCCAGCAGCTTACGGTCCGCCGGGGCCGATACGCAGTATTTT	CASSLRSAGADTQYF	15	TRBV7-2	.	TRBJ2-3	.
TGTGCCAGCAGCGGAATCACAGATACGCAGTATTTT	CASSGITDTQYF	12	TRBV7-2	.	TRBJ2-3	.
TGTGCCAGCAGTAAGACTACCTACAGCACAGATACGCAGTATTTT	CASSKTTYSTDTQYF	15	TRBV27	.	TRBJ2-3	.
TGTGCCAGCAGTCCTGACAGCCTCCCAAATCAGCCCCAGCATTTT	CASSPDSLPNQPQHF	15	TRBV6-4	.	TRBJ1-5	few
TGCGCCAGCAGTCTTGAAGGGTTCCACGAGCAGTACTTC	CASSLEGFHEQYF	13	TRBV10-1	.	TRBJ2-7	.
TGTGCCAGCAGCTTAGATAGCGGAGGGGCGATCAGCACTGAAGCTTTCTTT	CASSLDSGGAISTEAFF	17	TRBV7-2	.	TRBJ1-1	.
TGTGCCAGCAGTGAAGTATACGGCTACACCTTC	CASSEVYGYTF	11	TRBV2	.	TRBJ1-2	few
TGTGCCAGCAGCTTTTTTGGGGCCAACGTCCTGACTTTC	CASSFFGANVLTF	13	TRBV11-2	.	TRBJ2-6	.
TGTGCCAGCAGAGGGGTGGGGGTGAGCTCTGGAAACACCATATATTTT	CASRGVGVSSGNTIYF	16	TRBV11-2	.	TRBJ1-3	.
TGCGCCAGCAGTTGGGATGGGGGCGTGGGGACCCAGTACTTC	CASSWDGGVGTQYF	14	TRBV10-2	.	TRBJ2-5	.
TGTGCCAGCAGCGGGACTGAAGCTTTCTTT	CASSGTEAFF	10	TRBV7-9	.	TRBJ1-1	.
TGTGCCAGCAGCTTGGGAATTGAAGAGACCCAGTACTTC	CASSLGIEETQYF	13	TRBV5-6	.	TRBJ2-5	.